This entry concerns a single T cell receptor (beta chain). Its target is unknown. The CDR3 is 16 amino acids. V was pared by 6 bases and J by 0 bases, with 6 bases of the junction left unmatched. Germline V lookup: CDR1 SEHNR, CDR2 FQNEAQ (reference sequence). This sample is drawn from a study of graft-versus-host responses after intestinal transplantation. Data came from immunoSEQ multiplex PCR; TCRdb stores just in-frame clones and leaves some out. The table includes 80,000 to 100,000 clones, 92% detected once. This sequence originates from a human donor who received an intestinal transplant. The material was unstimulated CD4+ T cells sorted from spleen or lymph node cells, obtained before intestinal transplant. This sequence joins TRBV7-9 and TRBJ2-3; 10 positions agree with TRBD2. The CDR3 DNA sequence: TGTGCCAGCAGGTCGGGACTAGCGTATAGCACAGATACGCAGTATTTT. This gives the protein CASRSGLAYSTDTQYF.